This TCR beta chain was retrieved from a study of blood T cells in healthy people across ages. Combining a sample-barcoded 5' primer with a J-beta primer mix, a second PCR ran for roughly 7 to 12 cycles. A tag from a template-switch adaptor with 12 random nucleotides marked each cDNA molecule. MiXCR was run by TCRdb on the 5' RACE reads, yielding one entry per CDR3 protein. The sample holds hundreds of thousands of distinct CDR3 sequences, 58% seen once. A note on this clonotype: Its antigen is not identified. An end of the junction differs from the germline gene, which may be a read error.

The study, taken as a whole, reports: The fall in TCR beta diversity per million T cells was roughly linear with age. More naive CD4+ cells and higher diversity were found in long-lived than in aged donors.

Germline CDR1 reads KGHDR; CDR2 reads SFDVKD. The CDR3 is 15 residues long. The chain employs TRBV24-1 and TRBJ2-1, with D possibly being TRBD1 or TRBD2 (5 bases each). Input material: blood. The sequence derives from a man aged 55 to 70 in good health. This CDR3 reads CATSAGASSYSEQFF. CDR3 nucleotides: TGTGCCACCAGTGCCGGGGCCAGCTCCTACAGTGAGCAGTTCTTC.